The 29 T cell receptor beta chains below all came from one sample that was sequenced in a study of cytomegalovirus exposure and HLA in healthy donors. A multiplex PCR was run with 60 Vbeta primers and 13 Jbeta primers. Assay used: immunoSEQ multiplex PCR; TCRdb lists only in-frame clones, some missing. The sample lists 150,000 or so clones, approximately 74% seen once, with roughly 7.5% in the top ten. What was sequenced was PBMCs. These receptors were collected from a male donor in good health and CMV-seronegative.

This clone was observed a few times. The rearrangement uses TRBV18 and TRBJ2-7, with 8 bases aligning to TRBD1. V lost 4 bases to trimming and J lost 12 bases; unmatched junction nucleotides: 11. Germline assignment: CDR1 KGHSH and CDR2 LQKENI. The CDR3 extends over 13 amino acids. The CDR3 loop is CASSLPVPDRAYF. The CDR3 DNA follows: TGTGCCAGCTCACTCCCTGTCCCGGACAGGGCGTACTTC. Full variable domain (outside the CDR3, taken from reference TRBV18 and TRBJ2-7): NAGVMQNPRHLVRRRGQEARLRCSPMKGHSHVYWYRQLPEEGLKFMVYLQKENIIDESGMPKERFSAEFPKEGPSILRIQQVVRGDSAAYFCASSLPVPDRAYFGPGTRLTVT.

The chain links TRBV18 to TRBJ2-5, with D possibly TRBD2 on 6 matching bases. CDR3 length: 12 amino acids. Germline V gene sequence: CDR1 KGHSH, CDR2 LQKENI. Trimming left V 10 bases short and J 2 bases short, with 11 bases between. CDR3 region: CATQGGQETQYF. The CDR3 bases are TGTGCCACCCAGGGAGGTCAAGAGACCCAGTACTTC.

This chain links TRBV18 with TRBJ1-5; 10 bases fit TRBD1. Per the germline V gene, CDR1 is KGHSH and CDR2 is LQKENI. This CDR3 contains 15 residues. With 3 bases clipped from V and 9 bases from J, the junction kept 8 bases outside the gene matches. The DNA for the CDR3 is TGTGCCAGCTCACCCGGGACAGGGGACTTCGGGCCCCAGCATTTT. Translated, it gives CASSPGTGDFGPQHF.

This chain uses TRBV6-5 with TRBJ1-5, with D perhaps TRBD1 (6 bases). The germline V and J ends were trimmed by 5 bases and 2 bases, with 10 bases remaining between them. Germline CDR1 reads MNHEY; CDR2 reads SVGAGI. The length of the CDR3 is 14 residues. DNA of the CDR3: TGTGCCAGCAGTCACAACAGGGGCAATCAGCCCCAGCATTTT. It codes for CASSHNRGNQPQHF.

The genes are TRBV5-6 and TRBJ2-3; 12 nucleotides align to TRBD2. After removal of 3 bases from V and 4 bases from J, the junction contained 3 bases not matched to a gene. Germline CDR1 reads SGHDT; CDR2 reads YYEEEE. There are 15 residues in the CDR3. CDR3 in DNA: TGTGCCAGCAGCTCGGGACTAGCGGGTTCAGATACGCAGTATTTT. Protein product: CASSSGLAGSDTQYF.

The rearrangement joins TRBV2 to TRBJ2-3, with 11 nucleotides matching TRBD2. The CDR3 has 16 amino acids. Per the germline V gene, CDR1 is SNHLY and CDR2 is FYNNEI. V was clipped by 2 bases and J by 2 bases; unmatched bases: 3. The DNA for the CDR3 is TGTGCCAGCAGTGAACCTAGCGGGGGGACCACAGATACGCAGTATTTT. Translation gives CASSEPSGGTTDTQYF.

This sequence joins TRBV15 and TRBJ2-3, with D possibly being TRBD1 (6 bases). This CDR3 region has 16 residues. V gave up 1 base and J gave up 1 base, with 12 bases separating them. Germline V lookup: CDR1 LNHNV, CDR2 YYDKDF (reference sequence). The CDR3 spells CATSRGSDRGTDTQYF. CDR3 nucleotide sequence: TGTGCCACCAGCAGAGGCTCGGACAGAGGCACAGATACGCAGTATTTT.

V is TRBV7-9 and J is TRBJ1-2, with 11 bases identical to TRBD1. J was trimmed by 8 bases and V by 2 bases; bases with no gene match: 4. Germline CDR1 and CDR2: SEHNR and FQNEAQ (reference sequence). This CDR3 is built from 14 residues. The CDR3 DNA sequence: TGTGCCAGCAGCTTACCGGGACAGGGGGACGGCTACACCTTC. Amino acid sequence: CASSLPGQGDGYTF.

This chain connects TRBV6-5 to TRBJ2-7; 12 bases are shared with TRBD1. Trimming cost V 5 bases and J 6 bases; bases outside gene matches: 5. Germline CDR1 reads MNHEY; CDR2 reads SVGAGI. This CDR3 region has 14 residues. The CDR3: CASSLGTGGSEQYF. CDR3 sequence (DNA): TGTGCCAGCAGTCTCGGGACAGGGGGCAGCGAGCAGTACTTC.

The chain couples TRBV7-2 to TRBJ2-7, with TRBD1 as a possible D gene (5 bases). Trimming stripped 1 base from V and 0 bases from J, with 13 bases between. CDR3 size: 16 residues. Germline CDR1 is SGHTA and CDR2 is FQGNSA. CDR3 DNA: TGTGCCAGCAGCTTAGTGGCAGGGTCTAGCTCCTACGAGCAGTACTTC. Amino acid sequence: CASSLVAGSSSYEQYF.

J is TRBJ1-1 and V is TRBV28; the match to TRBD1 covers 7 bases. Germline V CDR1 and CDR2: MDHEN, SYDVKM. The CDR3 contains 14 residues. The V gene end was trimmed by 5 bases and the J gene end by 7 bases; junction bases not matched to a gene: 10. The CDR3 loop reads CASSPPGQTFEAFF. DNA for the CDR3: TGTGCCAGCAGTCCGCCGGGACAGACCTTTGAAGCTTTCTTT. The full variable domain, rest sourced from reference TRBV28 and TRBJ1-1, is DVKVTQSSRYLVKRTGEKVFLECVQDMDHENMFWYRQDPGLGLRLIYFSYDVKMKEKGDIPEGYSVSREKKERFSLILESASTNQTSMYLCASSPPGQTFEAFFGQGTRLTVV.

This clone was recorded a few times. V usage is TRBV6-5 and J usage is TRBJ1-2, with D hard to call. The CDR3 loop spans 11 amino acids. Looked up from germline, CDR1 is MNHEY and CDR2 is SVGAGI. The CDR3 coding sequence is TGTGCGAATGGGGAGGGCGCTGGCTACACCTTC. Translating gives CANGEGAGYTF.

The rearrangement uses TRBV28 and TRBJ1-2; D remains ambiguous. Looked up from germline, CDR1 is MDHEN and CDR2 is SYDVKM. This CDR3 is 18 amino acids long. V was cut by 6 bases and J by 1 base, with 24 bases left in between. CDR3 in DNA: TGTGCCAGCAGCTCCGCTGCCAGGTCTGTCTCAATTAACTATGGCTACACCTTC. Amino acid sequence: CASSSAARSVSINYGYTF.

The V call is TRBV2, the J call TRBJ1-5; perhaps TRBD1 as D (5 bases). The CDR3 has 12 amino acids. Germline V gives CDR1 SNHLY, CDR2 FYNNEI. V lost 8 bases to trimming and J lost 4 bases, with 9 bases between them. The DNA for the CDR3 is TGTGCCAGCGACAGCGATAATCAGCCCCAGCATTTT. Translating gives CASDSDNQPQHF.

The V call is TRBV29-1, the J call TRBJ1-1; D is unresolved. Trimming removed 2 bases from V and 5 bases from J, with 15 bases in between. Germline-derived CDR1 and CDR2 are SQVTM and ANQGSEA. CDR3 length: 14 residues. In nucleotides, the CDR3 is TGCAGCGTTGAACGTATGGGCGTAAGGACTGAAGCTTTCTTT. Protein product: CSVERMGVRTEAFF.

The chain recombines TRBV4-2 with TRBJ2-1; D might be TRBD1 (5 bases). Trimming pared 4 bases from V and 7 bases from J, leaving 17 bases between. Germline V CDR1 and CDR2: LGHNA, YNFKEQ. The CDR3 is 15 residues long. The CDR3 region has the DNA TGTGCCAGCAGCCCGTACCTTCAGGGCTTTAATGAGCAGTTCTTC. Amino acid sequence: CASSPYLQGFNEQFF.

This sequence joins TRBV7-9 and TRBJ2-1; 10 bases agree with TRBD2. Germline-derived CDR1 and CDR2 are SEHNR and FQNEAQ (reference sequence). The CDR3 length is 17 residues. Trimming removed 2 bases from V and 2 bases from J; junction bases left unmatched: 6. In DNA, the CDR3 is TGTGCCAGCAGCTTATATGAGCGGGAGGGTCCCTACAATGAGCAGTTCTTC. Translated, it gives CASSLYEREGPYNEQFF.

The chain combines TRBV25-1 with TRBJ2-1; D is possibly TRBD1 (6 bases). Trimming pared 6 bases from V and 8 bases from J, leaving 14 bases between. Germline assignment: CDR1 MGHDK and CDR2 SYGVNS. The CDR3 runs to 13 residues. As DNA, the CDR3 is TGTGCCAGCAGGACACAGGGTAGCCATGAGCAGTTCTTC. It specifies CASRTQGSHEQFF.

V gene TRBV27 combines with J gene TRBJ2-3; possible D gene TRBD1, 5 bases. Germline V CDR1 and CDR2: MNHEY, SMNVEV (reference sequence). Trimming removed 3 bases at V and 6 bases at J, with 13 bases between. This CDR3 comprises 14 residues. CDR3 protein: CASSLIGAGDTQYF. CDR3 in DNA: TGTGCCAGCAGTTTGATAGGGGCTGGCGATACGCAGTATTTT.

J is TRBJ1-2 and V is TRBV5-1; D possibly corresponds to TRBD1 (5 bases). The V gene's germline CDR1 is SGHRS and CDR2 YFSETQ. The CDR3 spans 15 residues. V was shortened by 3 bases and J by 0 bases, with 12 bases between the two germline ends. Written as DNA, the CDR3 is TGCGCCAGCAGCTGGGGTGACAGAGCTAACTATGGCTACACCTTC. Encoded protein: CASSWGDRANYGYTF.

The chain couples TRBV10-1 to TRBJ2-3; 13 nucleotides agree with TRBD2. V lost 6 bases, J lost 4 bases, and 4 bases stayed unmatched. Germline lookup yields CDR1 WNHNN and CDR2 SYGVQD (reference sequence). The CDR3 totals 15 residues. In DNA form, the CDR3 reads TGCGCCAGCAGCGTTACTAGCGGGGGGGCAGATACGCAGTATTTT. Its protein product is CASSVTSGGADTQYF.

In its sample, this clone was seen once. J is TRBJ1-1 and V is TRBV2, with 8 bases matching TRBD1. The length of the CDR3 is 13 residues. Germline V gives CDR1 SNHLY, CDR2 FYNNEI. The V segment lost 4 bases and the J segment 6 bases; nucleotides outside the gene matches: 4. Here the CDR3 reads CASSGQGWAEAFF. DNA of the CDR3: TGTGCCAGCAGTGGACAGGGGTGGGCTGAAGCTTTCTTT.

This chain links TRBV5-4 with TRBJ1-6; 7 bases fit TRBD1. V was pared by 0 bases and J by 6 bases, with 9 bases of the junction left unmatched. This CDR3 has 17 residues. The V gene's germline CDR1 is SGHNT and CDR2 YYREEE (reference sequence). DNA for the CDR3: TGTGCCAGCAGCTTGGCTTTCAAAGGGGGCCGTAATTCACCCCTCCACTTT. Its protein is CASSLAFKGGRNSPLHF.

A single count supports this clone. The chain uses TRBV6-6 and TRBJ2-7; TRBD2 agrees at 10 bases. The CDR3 sequence is 16 residues long. V was clipped by 2 bases and J by 6 bases; unmatched bases: 10. Germline V gene data show CDR1 as MNHNY and CDR2 as SVGAGI (reference sequence). CDR3 amino acids: CASSYRSGGPVGEQYF. The CDR3 DNA reads as TGTGCCAGCAGTTACCGTAGCGGGGGGCCTGTTGGCGAGCAGTACTTC.

V and J are TRBV30 and TRBJ2-3; 8 nucleotides align to TRBD1. In germline, CDR1 is GTSNPN, CDR2 SVGIG (reference sequence). The CDR3 has 12 residues. Germline trimming cut 8 bases from V and 4 bases from J; bases unmatched to any gene: 5. In DNA, the CDR3 is TGTGCCGGGGACAGGACCCCAGATACGCAGTATTTT. Protein product: CAGDRTPDTQYF.

V gene TRBV11-2 combines with J gene TRBJ2-1; tentatively, D is TRBD1 (5 bases). The ends were cut back, 1 base at V and 4 bases at J, with 8 bases in the middle. This CDR3 has 14 residues. Germline lookup yields CDR1 SGHAT and CDR2 FQNNGV. CDR3 in amino acids: CASSLAGQYNEQFF. DNA for the CDR3: TGTGCCAGCAGCTTAGCAGGGCAATACAATGAGCAGTTCTTC.

This sequence joins TRBV30 and TRBJ2-3; maybe TRBD2 (5 bases). The CDR3 runs 13 residues. Germline V gives CDR1 GTSNPN, CDR2 SVGIG (reference sequence). V lost 7 bases, J lost 2 bases, and 13 bases lay in between. The CDR3 region is CASPGINTDTQYF. The CDR3 region has the DNA TGTGCCTCACCCGGGATAAACACAGATACGCAGTATTTT.

The chain is built from TRBV6-4 and TRBJ1-4; TRBD1 aligns across 7 bases. The V gene's germline CDR1 is MRHNA and CDR2 SNTAGT. V lost 3 bases to trimming and J lost 8 bases; unmatched junction nucleotides: 3. The length of the CDR3 is 13 residues. CDR3 sequence: CASSDTGDEKLFF. The CDR3 bases are TGTGCCAGCAGTGATACAGGGGACGAAAAACTGTTTTTT.

This chain links TRBV7-9 with TRBJ1-1; 7 bases fit TRBD1. With 5 bases clipped from V and 0 bases from J, the junction kept 6 bases outside the gene matches. The CDR3 has 15 residues. CDR1 is SEHNR and CDR2 is FQNEAQ in the germline V gene (reference sequence). CDR3 nucleotides: TGTGCCAGCAGCCGCCGGGACAGAGTGAACACTGAAGCTTTCTTT. Translation: CASSRRDRVNTEAFF.